The 14 T cell receptor beta chains presented below share a single source sample, sequenced in a study of blood T cell repertoires in COVID-19. Clones were sequenced by immunoSEQ multiplex PCR, and TCRdb holds only the in-frame ones, with some missing. This table holds over 400,000 clones, 75% to 90% found once. Sequenced input: peripheral blood. Every receptor here comes from a human donor in a cohort sampled during active COVID-19.

The V call is TRBV3-1 (or the pseudogene TRBV3-2), the J call TRBJ2-3; 7 nucleotides agree with TRBD2. Germline V gene lookup returns CDR1 LGHDT and CDR2 YNNKEL (reference sequence). CDR3 length: 13 residues. The trim removed 3 bases at V and 11 bases at J, leaving 8 bases unmatched. The CDR3 DNA sequence: TGTGCCAGCAGCCAGGGCCGGGGGGACGGGCAGTATTTT. Amino acids: CASSQGRGDGQYF.

The genes are TRBV5-1 and TRBJ2-1, with a weak D call TRBD2 (6 bases). Per the germline V gene, CDR1 is SGHRS and CDR2 is YFSETQ. The CDR3 loop spans 15 amino acids. V shed 3 bases and J shed 8 bases, with 18 bases lying between them. The CDR3 spells CASSSTGGTRDEQFF. CDR3 sequence (DNA): TGCGCCAGCAGCTCGACGGGCGGGACTCGCGATGAGCAGTTCTTC.

This chain joins TRBV5-6 and TRBJ2-5; the match to TRBD2 covers 9 bases. The germline gives CDR1 SGHDT, CDR2 YYEEEE. The CDR3 is 15 amino acids. Trimming removed 4 bases from V and 5 bases from J; junction bases left unmatched: 9. In DNA, the CDR3 is TGTGCCAGCAGCCCCGGACTAGCGAGGGCGGAGACCCAGTACTTC. Protein: CASSPGLARAETQYF.

This chain uses TRBV3-1 (or the pseudogene TRBV3-2) with TRBJ1-2; 10 bases align to TRBD1. The CDR3 sequence is 14 residues long. Trimming cost V 4 bases and J 8 bases; bases outside gene matches: 7. Per germline, CDR1 LGHDT and CDR2 YNNKEL (reference sequence). CDR3 DNA: TGTGCCAGCAGCCTTCGGACAGGGGGATTCGGCTACACCTTC. Its translation: CASSLRTGGFGYTF.

The table lists this clone with a few counts. The rearrangement uses TRBV7-9 and TRBJ1-6; maybe TRBD1 (6 bases). The CDR3 spans 15 residues. Trimming removed 4 bases at V and 8 bases at J, with 15 bases between. Germline V gene lookup returns CDR1 SEHNR and CDR2 FQNEAQ (reference sequence). The CDR3 DNA sequence: TGTGCCAGCAGCTCCCCGGGGGGCCCGGATTCACCCCTCCACTTT. The encoded protein is CASSSPGGPDSPLHF. The full variable domain, completed using reference TRBV7-9 and TRBJ1-6, is DTGVSQNPRHKITKRGQNVTFRCDPISEHNRLYWYRQTLGQGPEFLTYFQNEAQLEKSRLLSDRFSAERPKGSFSTLEIQRTEQGDSAMYLCASSSPGGPDSPLHFGNGTRLTVT.

This chain joins TRBV9 and TRBJ1-1; D is unresolved. The CDR3 spans 12 residues. Germline V gene data show CDR1 as SGDLS and CDR2 as YYNGEE. Trimming took 3 bases from V and 2 from J, leaving 5 bases between them. The CDR3 DNA sequence: TGTGCCAGCAGCGCTTTTAACACTGAAGCTTTCTTT. Protein product: CASSAFNTEAFF.

This clone was detected once. The rearrangement links TRBV11-3 to TRBJ2-3; D ambiguous. The germline V gene has CDR1 SGHNT and CDR2 YENEEA. V lost 5 bases and J lost 6, with 12 bases in between. The CDR3 runs 13 residues. This chain's CDR3 is CASSPGSQDTQYF. The CDR3 DNA is TGTGCCAGCAGCCCCGGCTCACAGGATACGCAGTATTTT.

The chain couples TRBV15 to TRBJ1-1; D gene uncertain. V lost 5 bases and J lost 5, with 15 bases in between. The CDR3 is 14 amino acids. Germline V gives CDR1 LNHNV, CDR2 YYDKDF (reference sequence). CDR3 DNA: TGTGCCACCAGCCCCCGGGCCCCGGGGACTGAAGCTTTCTTT. This sequence encodes CATSPRAPGTEAFF.

V and J are TRBV6-5 and TRBJ2-7; 9 bases are a match to TRBD2. Germline CDR1 is MNHEY and CDR2 is SVGAGI. The CDR3 runs to 15 residues. V lost 6 bases and J lost 2; bases outside the gene matches: 8. CDR3 nucleotides: TGTGCCAGCAGCGCCAAAGGACTAGCGCCCTACGAGCAGTACTTC. It encodes CASSAKGLAPYEQYF.

The J gene is TRBJ1-4, the V gene TRBV5-5; 7 bases are shared with TRBD1. This CDR3 is built from 14 residues. V lost 4 bases to trimming and J lost 1 base; unmatched junction nucleotides: 1. CDR1 SGHKS and CDR2 YYEKEE come from the germline V gene (reference sequence). The CDR3 DNA reads as TGTGCCAGCAGCCACAGGGGAACTAATGAAAAACTGTTTTTT. Its protein product is CASSHRGTNEKLFF.

This clone is a singleton in its sample. The chain links TRBV5-5 to TRBJ1-3; maybe TRBD1 (5 bases). The V end was cut by 4 bases, the J end by 2 bases, with 10 bases between. This CDR3 is 14 amino acids long. Germline CDR1 is SGHKS and CDR2 is YYEKEE (reference sequence). CDR3 sequence reads: CASSLDKAGNTIYF. The CDR3 DNA reads TGTGCCAGCAGCCTGGACAAAGCTGGAAACACCATATATTTT.

As to this clone: Its ends do not fully match the called genes, so a read error is possible. V and J are TRBV10-3 and TRBJ2-6; possibly TRBD1 for D (5 bases). Per the germline V gene, CDR1 is ENHRY and CDR2 is SYGVKD. The length of the CDR3 is 13 residues. CDR3 bases: TGTGCCGTCAGGGCGGTTGGGGCCAACGTCCTGACTTTC. It specifies CAVRAVGANVLTF.

The rearrangement uses TRBV7-9 and TRBJ2-3; D unclear. The CDR3 runs 15 residues. The germline gives CDR1 SEHNR, CDR2 FQNEAQ (reference sequence). Trimming cost V 6 bases and J 1 base, with 14 bases left between them. The CDR3 sequence is CASSLPGGGTDTQYF. The CDR3 DNA sequence: TGTGCCAGCAGTCTCCCCGGCGGAGGCACAGATACGCAGTATTTT.

The rearrangement uses TRBV7-8 and TRBJ2-7; 7 bases are a match to TRBD1. Germline values: CDR1 SGHVS, CDR2 FQNEAQ. With V trimmed by 5 bases and J by 2 bases, 12 bases remained unmatched. The CDR3 loop spans 16 amino acids. The CDR3 nucleotides are TGTGCCAGCAGCCACCTTACTAATACAGGGGCCTACGAGCAGTACTTC. Protein: CASSHLTNTGAYEQYF. Supplemented by reference TRBV7-8 and TRBJ2-7, the full variable domain reads GAGVSQSPRYKVAKRGQDVALRCDPISGHVSLFWYQQALGQGPEFLTYFQNEAQLDKSGLPSDRFFAERPEGSVSTLKIQRTQQEDSAVYLCASSHLTNTGAYEQYFGPGTRLTVT.